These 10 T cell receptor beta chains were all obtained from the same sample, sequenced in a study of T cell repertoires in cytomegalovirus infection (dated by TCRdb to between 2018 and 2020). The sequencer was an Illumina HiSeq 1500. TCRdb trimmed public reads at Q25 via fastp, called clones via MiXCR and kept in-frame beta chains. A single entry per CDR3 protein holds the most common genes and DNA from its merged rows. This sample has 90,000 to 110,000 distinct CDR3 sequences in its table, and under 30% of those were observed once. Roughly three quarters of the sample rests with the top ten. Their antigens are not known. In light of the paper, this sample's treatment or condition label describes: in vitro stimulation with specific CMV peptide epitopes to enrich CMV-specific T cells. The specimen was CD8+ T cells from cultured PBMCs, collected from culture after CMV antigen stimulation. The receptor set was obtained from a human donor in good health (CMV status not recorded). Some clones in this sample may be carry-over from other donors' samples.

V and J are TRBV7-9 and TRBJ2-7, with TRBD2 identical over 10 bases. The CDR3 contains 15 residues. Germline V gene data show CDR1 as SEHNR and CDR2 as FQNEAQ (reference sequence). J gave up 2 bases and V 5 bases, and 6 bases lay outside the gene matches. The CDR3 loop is CASSLTSGAPYEQYF. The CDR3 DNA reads TGTGCCAGCAGCCTCACTAGCGGGGCCCCCTACGAGCAGTACTTC.

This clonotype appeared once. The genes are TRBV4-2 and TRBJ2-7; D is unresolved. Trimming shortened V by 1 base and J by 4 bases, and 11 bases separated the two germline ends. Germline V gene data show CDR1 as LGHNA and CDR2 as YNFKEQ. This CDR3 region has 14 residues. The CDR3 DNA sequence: TGTGCCAGCAGCCAAGTAGACATTGAGTACGAGCAGTACTTC. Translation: CASSQVDIEYEQYF.

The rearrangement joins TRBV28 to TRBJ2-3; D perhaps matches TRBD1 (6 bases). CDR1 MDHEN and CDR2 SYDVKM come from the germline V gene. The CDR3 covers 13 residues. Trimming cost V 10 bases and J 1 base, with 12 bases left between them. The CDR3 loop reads CAIETGGTDTQYF. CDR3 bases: TGTGCCATTGAGACAGGAGGCACAGATACGCAGTATTTT.

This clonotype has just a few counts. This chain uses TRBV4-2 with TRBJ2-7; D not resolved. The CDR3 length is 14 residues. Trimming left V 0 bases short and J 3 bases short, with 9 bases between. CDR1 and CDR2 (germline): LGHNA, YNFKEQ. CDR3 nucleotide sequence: TGTGCCAGCAGCCAAGATCTAACAGTCTACGAGCAGTACTTC. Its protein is CASSQDLTVYEQYF.

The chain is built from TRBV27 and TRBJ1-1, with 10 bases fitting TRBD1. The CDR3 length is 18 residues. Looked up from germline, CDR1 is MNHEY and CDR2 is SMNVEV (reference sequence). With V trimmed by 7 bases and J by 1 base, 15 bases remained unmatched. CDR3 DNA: TGTGCCAGCAATCCCCTAACCGGGACAGGGGCCCAGAACACTGAAGCTTTCTTT. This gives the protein CASNPLTGTGAQNTEAFF.

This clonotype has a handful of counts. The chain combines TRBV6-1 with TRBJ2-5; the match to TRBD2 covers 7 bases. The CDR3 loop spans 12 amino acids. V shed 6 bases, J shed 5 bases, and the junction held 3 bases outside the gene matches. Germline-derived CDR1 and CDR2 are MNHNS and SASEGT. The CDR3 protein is CASRSGEETQYF. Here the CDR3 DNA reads TGTGCCAGCAGAAGCGGGGAGGAGACCCAGTACTTC.

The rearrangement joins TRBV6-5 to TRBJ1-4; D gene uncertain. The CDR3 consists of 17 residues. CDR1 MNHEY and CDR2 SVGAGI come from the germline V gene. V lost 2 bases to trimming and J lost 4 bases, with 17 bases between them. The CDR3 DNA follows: TGTGCCAGCAGTTACAGAGATCCTAACCGGTTTAATGAAAAACTGTTTTTT. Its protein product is CASSYRDPNRFNEKLFF.

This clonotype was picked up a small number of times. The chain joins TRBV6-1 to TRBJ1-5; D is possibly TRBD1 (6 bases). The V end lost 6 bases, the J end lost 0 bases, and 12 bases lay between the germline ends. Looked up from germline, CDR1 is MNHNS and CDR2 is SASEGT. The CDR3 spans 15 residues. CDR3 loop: CASRVTGDSNQPQHF. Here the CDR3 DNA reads TGTGCCAGCAGGGTGACAGGCGATAGCAATCAGCCCCAGCATTTT.

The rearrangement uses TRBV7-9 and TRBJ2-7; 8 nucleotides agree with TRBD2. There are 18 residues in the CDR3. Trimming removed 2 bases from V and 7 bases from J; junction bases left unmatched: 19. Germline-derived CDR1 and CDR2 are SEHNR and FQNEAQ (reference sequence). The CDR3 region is CASSLRGGGGFPFSEQYF. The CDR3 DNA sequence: TGTGCCAGCAGCTTAAGAGGAGGCGGGGGGTTTCCGTTTTCTGAGCAGTACTTC.

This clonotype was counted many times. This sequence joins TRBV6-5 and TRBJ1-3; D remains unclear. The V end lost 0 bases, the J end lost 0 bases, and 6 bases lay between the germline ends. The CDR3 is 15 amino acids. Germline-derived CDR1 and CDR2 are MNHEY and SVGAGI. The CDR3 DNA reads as TGTGCCAGCAGTTACTCCCCGAGCTCTGGAAACACCATATATTTT. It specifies CASSYSPSSGNTIYF.